The 21 T cell receptor beta chains below all came from one sample that was sequenced in a study of a mutant IDH1 vaccine in newly diagnosed glioma. Produced via immunoSEQ multiplex PCR; TCRdb's table is partial and in-frame only. The repertoire holds 24,000 or so clones, with roughly 93% as singletons. Regarding time point: baseline, week 1 (first vaccination visit). The treatment here: pre-vaccination baseline after standard-of-care therapy. Sample: PBMCs, taken from a glioma patient treated with radiotherapy, temozolomide or both. The receptors here all came from a man aged 40-49 years with glioma.

V usage is TRBV29-1 and J usage is TRBJ1-2; D not certain. The CDR3 sequence is 13 residues long. The germline CDR1 and CDR2 sequences are SQVTM and ANQGSEA. V was clipped by 3 bases and J by 2 bases, with 10 bases between them. This chain's CDR3 is CSVEVGVNYGYTF. Written as DNA, the CDR3 is TGCAGCGTTGAGGTGGGAGTAAACTATGGCTACACCTTC.

The chain combines TRBV14 with TRBJ2-7; D uncertain. Germline V gene lookup returns CDR1 SGHDN and CDR2 FVKESK. The CDR3 is 12 amino acids. The ends were cut back, 0 bases at V and 10 bases at J, with 10 bases in the middle. In nucleotides, the CDR3 is TGTGCCAGCAGCCAAGATCGGGTTTTTCAGTACTTC. It encodes CASSQDRVFQYF.

The V and J genes are TRBV7-2 and TRBJ2-2, with 9 bases aligning to TRBD1. Germline values: CDR1 SGHTA, CDR2 FQGNSA. This CDR3 region has 14 residues. V was pared by 4 bases and J by 4 bases, with 1 base of the junction left unmatched. The CDR3 bases are TGTGCCAGCAGCTCGGGACAGGGCACCGGGGAGCTGTTTTTT. Translation gives CASSSGQGTGELFF.

The chain uses TRBV6-1 and TRBJ1-1; D remains unclear. Trimming left V 6 bases short and J 5 bases short, with 4 bases between. Germline lookup yields CDR1 MNHNS and CDR2 SASEGT. This CDR3 spans 10 amino acids. CDR3 coding DNA: TGTGCCAGCAGCAGTACTGAAGCTTTCTTT. This sequence encodes CASSSTEAFF.

This clone occurred a few times. The sample has other DNA sequences that encode this CDR3 too. This CDR3 is CAISVTGEAYNEQFF. DNA for the CDR3: TGTGCCATCAGTGTGACGGGAGAAGCCTACAATGAGCAGTTCTTC. The chain uses TRBV10-3 and TRBJ2-1, with a possible D match to TRBD2 (6 bases). Deletions cut 4 bases from V and 2 bases from J, with 12 bases between. Germline V gene sequence: CDR1 ENHRY, CDR2 SYGVKD. The CDR3 covers 15 residues.

The V call is TRBV5-1, the J call TRBJ2-7; D is unclear. The length of the CDR3 is 14 residues. Looked up from germline, CDR1 is SGHRS and CDR2 is YFSETQ. V was clipped by 0 bases and J by 4 bases, with 11 bases between them. The CDR3 region is CASSLALELYEQYF. The CDR3 bases are TGCGCCAGCAGCTTGGCACTGGAACTATACGAGCAGTACTTC.

V is TRBV5-6 and J is TRBJ2-3; no firm D call. V lost 4 bases and J 3 bases, leaving 9 bases between the germline ends. This CDR3 has 13 residues. Germline CDR1 reads SGHDT; CDR2 reads YYEEEE. CDR3 in DNA: TGTGCCAGCAGCGGGGTCCCGACAGATACGCAGTATTTT. Residues: CASSGVPTDTQYF.

The chain recombines TRBV4-3 with TRBJ1-1; D might be TRBD1 (5 bases). The length of the CDR3 is 13 residues. The V end lost 0 bases, the J end lost 10 bases, and 12 bases lay between the germline ends. Germline CDR1 reads LGHNA; CDR2 reads YSLEER. CDR3 sequence (DNA): TGCGCCAGCAGCCAAGATAGGGGCGAGGGAGCTTTCTTT. Translation gives CASSQDRGEGAFF.

V usage is TRBV19 and J usage is TRBJ2-1; 10 bases align to TRBD2. Trimming took 3 bases from V and 2 from J; bases not matched to a gene: 7. This CDR3 has 17 amino acids. Germline CDR1 is LNHDA and CDR2 is SQIVND (reference sequence). CDR3 amino acids: CASSMSAAGGPYNEQFF. Here the CDR3 DNA reads TGTGCCAGTAGTATGTCCGCAGCGGGGGGGCCCTACAATGAGCAGTTCTTC.

The CDR3 here is CASSIGGLSSYEQYF. The CDR3 DNA reads as TGTGCCAGCAGTATCGGGGGCCTGAGCTCCTACGAGCAGTACTTC. This chain connects TRBV27 to TRBJ2-7, with D perhaps assigned TRBD1 or TRBD2 (6 bases each). Germline V CDR1 and CDR2: MNHEY, SMNVEV (reference sequence). This CDR3 is 15 amino acids long. Trimming shortened V by 5 bases and J by 0 bases, and 14 bases separated the two germline ends.

V usage is TRBV30 and J usage is TRBJ2-7, with 13 bases aligning to TRBD2. This CDR3 is 15 amino acids long. The germline gives CDR1 GTSNPN, CDR2 SVGIG (reference sequence). V shed 0 bases and J 3 bases; nucleotides not matched to a gene: 2. CDR3 nucleotides: TGTGCCTGGAGTGTTAGGACTAGCGGGAGCTACGAGCAGTACTTC. Translated, it gives CAWSVRTSGSYEQYF.

This clone appeared once. The chain has TRBV5-1 and TRBJ2-7, with D uncertain. CDR3 length equals 16 residues. V was clipped by 0 bases and J by 0 bases, with 13 bases between them. Germline lookup yields CDR1 SGHRS and CDR2 YFSETQ. The CDR3, as DNA: TGCGCCAGCAGCTTGGGGATAGAAGGGTTCTCCTACGAGCAGTACTTC. Protein: CASSLGIEGFSYEQYF.

V gene TRBV6-5 combines with J gene TRBJ1-1; TRBD1 matches at 10 bases. Unmatched junction bases numbered 3, after V lost 3 bases and J lost 5 bases. This CDR3 region has 14 residues. The V gene's germline CDR1 is MNHEY and CDR2 SVGAGI. CDR3 in amino acids: CASSYRDRGTEAFF. For the CDR3, the DNA is TGTGCCAGCAGTTATAGGGACAGGGGAACTGAAGCTTTCTTT.

V usage is TRBV5-4 and J usage is TRBJ1-2, with D unclear. CDR1 is SGHNT and CDR2 is YYREEE in the germline V gene (reference sequence). The V and J ends lost 2 bases and 7 bases respectively, with 21 bases between them. This CDR3 region has 16 residues. Here the CDR3 DNA reads TGTGCCAGCAGCTTAGGTCAGGAACCCCGCCCTAGTGGCTACACCTTC. Its protein product is CASSLGQEPRPSGYTF.

The CDR3 sequence: CASSLVSGVLMSETQYF. The CDR3 DNA is TGCGCCAGCAGCTTGGTATCCGGAGTCCTTATGTCAGAGACCCAGTACTTC. This sequence joins TRBV5-1 and TRBJ2-5; D is unresolved. V was cut by 0 bases and J by 4 bases, with 19 bases left in between. Germline lookup yields CDR1 SGHRS and CDR2 YFSETQ. CDR3 length: 17 residues.

The V and J genes are TRBV7-2 and TRBJ1-1; D is unresolved. V lost 5 bases to trimming and J lost 4 bases, with 11 bases between them. In germline, CDR1 is SGHTA, CDR2 FQGNSA. The CDR3 contains 13 residues. CDR3 in DNA: TGTGCCAGCAGCCCAGGAATGCTCACTGAAGCTTTCTTT. Protein: CASSPGMLTEAFF.

This clone was seen just once. The CDR3 here is CASSLDRENYGYTF. The CDR3 bases are TGTGCCAGCAGCCTAGACAGGGAAAACTATGGCTACACCTTC. This chain joins TRBV5-5 and TRBJ1-2, with 7 nucleotides matching TRBD1. CDR3 length: 14 amino acids. Losses at the gene ends were 4 bases for V and 2 bases for J; bases not matched to a gene: 5. In germline, CDR1 is SGHKS, CDR2 YYEKEE (reference sequence).

The genes are TRBV29-1 and TRBJ2-3; unclear D gene. The CDR3 is made up of 13 amino acids. Germline V gene lookup returns CDR1 SQVTM and CDR2 ANQGSEA. V lost 1 base and J 2 bases, leaving 7 bases between the germline ends. The CDR3 sequence: CSVEGEFTDTQYF. CDR3 nucleotide sequence: TGCAGCGTTGAAGGGGAATTCACAGATACGCAGTATTTT.

This chain connects TRBV6-1 to TRBJ2-5, with a possible D match to TRBD1 (5 bases). The CDR3 extends over 15 amino acids. Germline V lookup: CDR1 MNHNS, CDR2 SASEGT. Trimming shortened V by 5 bases and J by 4 bases, and 17 bases separated the two germline ends. CDR3 nucleotides: TGTGCCAGCAGTACCGTCCTCGGACATCTAGAGACCCAGTACTTC. Protein product: CASSTVLGHLETQYF.

The chain carries TRBV9 and TRBJ2-7, with D possibly being TRBD2 (6 bases). CDR1 is SGDLS, CDR2 YYNGEE, per germline. V dropped 4 bases and J dropped 6 bases, with 8 bases sitting between them. CDR3 length: 11 amino acids. The CDR3 region is CASSTGSEQYF. The CDR3 DNA is TGTGCCAGCAGCACCGGGAGCGAGCAGTACTTC.

The CDR3 reads CASSLFGEPNEKLFF. CDR3 DNA sequence: TGTGCCAGCAGTTTATTCGGGGAGCCTAATGAAAAACTGTTTTTT. J is TRBJ1-4 and V is TRBV27; D is undetermined. In germline, CDR1 is MNHEY, CDR2 SMNVEV (reference sequence). This CDR3 contains 15 residues. Trimming shortened V by 1 base and J by 3 bases, and 9 bases separated the two germline ends.